The source of this TCR beta chain is a study of cytomegalovirus exposure and HLA in healthy donors. The V segment lost 2 bases and the J segment 7 bases; nucleotides outside the gene matches: 8. Germline lookup yields CDR1 SGHTA and CDR2 FQGTGA. The CDR3 contains 16 residues. This PCR relied on a set of 60 Vbeta primers and 13 Jbeta primers. The protocol was immunoSEQ multiplex PCR, while the TCRdb copy is restricted to in-frame clones and leaves out a portion. The sample shows approximately 150,000 clones, roughly 80% of them seen only once. The source material was PBMCs. V usage is TRBV7-3 and J usage is TRBJ2-1; 10 nucleotides line up with TRBD2. The receptor was derived from a young man in good health and CMV-seronegative. The CDR3 loop is CASSLSPAGGPNEQFF. As DNA, the CDR3 is TGTGCCAGCAGCTTATCTCCAGCGGGGGGGCCAAATGAGCAGTTCTTC. Together with reference TRBV7-3 and TRBJ2-1, the CDR3 gives the full variable domain: GAGVSQTPSNKVTEKGKYVELRCDPISGHTALYWYRQSLGQGPEFLIYFQGTGAADDSGLPNDRFFAVRPEGSVSTLKIQRTERGDSAVYLCASSLSPAGGPNEQFFGPGTRLTVL.